The 16 T cell receptor beta chains below come from one sample, sequenced in a study of blood T cell repertoires in COVID-19. The repertoire was sequenced with immunoSEQ multiplex PCR; TCRdb's copy has only in-frame clones and lacks some. The top ten hold roughly 1.6% of the sample, which has more than 250,000 clones, roughly 86% seen once. The sample taken for sequencing was peripheral blood. Source of these receptors: a woman aged 45-65 years with acute or convalescent COVID-19.

J is TRBJ1-4 and V is TRBV7-9, with D unresolved. CDR1 is SEHNR and CDR2 is FQNEAQ in the germline V gene (reference sequence). V shed 6 bases and J shed 1 base, with 12 bases lying between them. CDR3 length equals 15 residues. The CDR3 nucleotides read TGTGCCAGCAGTCCGAGACGAGGAACTAATGAAAAACTGTTTTTT. Translation gives CASSPRRGTNEKLFF.

This chain links TRBV5-1 with TRBJ2-7; 8 bases match TRBD2. This CDR3 contains 14 residues. The trim removed 0 bases at V and 3 bases at J, leaving 2 bases unmatched. The V gene's germline CDR1 is SGHRS and CDR2 YFSETQ. The CDR3 DNA reads as TGCGCCAGCAGCTTGGTCGGGACTAGCTACGAGCAGTACTTC. Protein product: CASSLVGTSYEQYF.

The chain recombines TRBV27 with TRBJ1-6, with 10 nucleotides matching TRBD1. The CDR3 has 15 amino acids. In germline, CDR1 is MNHEY, CDR2 SMNVEV (reference sequence). Trimming took 6 bases from V and 10 from J; bases not matched to a gene: 9. The CDR3 DNA reads TGTGCCAGCAGCCAAACTCCGACAGGGGGCTCACCCCTCCACTTT. The encoded protein is CASSQTPTGGSPLHF.

The chain couples TRBV18 to TRBJ2-7; TRBD2 matches at 10 bases. Germline CDR1 KGHSH, CDR2 LQKENI. This CDR3 comprises 14 residues. The trim removed 4 bases at V and 6 bases at J, leaving 6 bases unmatched. The CDR3 loop reads CASSLASGSLEQYF. The DNA of the CDR3 is TGTGCCAGCTCACTGGCTAGCGGGAGCCTCGAGCAGTACTTC. The variable domain in full, completed from reference TRBV18 and TRBJ2-7, reads NAGVMQNPRHLVRRRGQEARLRCSPMKGHSHVYWYRQLPEEGLKFMVYLQKENIIDESGMPKERFSAEFPKEGPSILRIQQVVRGDSAAYFCASSLASGSLEQYFGPGTRLTVT.

This chain joins TRBV27 and TRBJ2-5; TRBD2 agrees at 11 bases. The CDR3 runs to 12 residues. V dropped 8 bases and J dropped 5; count of bases not matched to a gene: 1. Germline V gives CDR1 MNHEY, CDR2 SMNVEV (reference sequence). The DNA of the CDR3 is TGTGCCAGCCGGACTAGCGGGGAGACCCAGTACTTC. Translated, it gives CASRTSGETQYF.

This clone came up a few times. V is TRBV28 and J is TRBJ2-7, with D perhaps matching TRBD2 (8 bases). V was clipped by 6 bases and J by 6 bases, with 18 bases between them. The CDR3 totals 14 residues. From germline, CDR1 is MDHEN and CDR2 SYDVKM. The CDR3 here is CASRTGTRTGEQYF. The CDR3 coding sequence is TGTGCCAGCAGAACCGGGACTAGGACAGGCGAGCAGTACTTC.

The J gene is TRBJ2-2, the V gene TRBV3-1 (or the pseudogene TRBV3-2); TRBD2 matches at 7 bases. The CDR3 has 16 residues. Losses at the gene ends were 1 base for V and 5 bases for J; bases not matched to a gene: 7. In germline, CDR1 is LGHDT, CDR2 YNNKEL (reference sequence). DNA of the CDR3: TGTGCCAGCAGCCAAGCTTCGGGACTACAAACCGGGGAGCTGTTTTTT. It codes for CASSQASGLQTGELFF.

The chain combines TRBV2 with TRBJ2-1, with 11 bases matching TRBD1. V dropped 8 bases and J dropped 8; count of bases not matched to a gene: 8. The CDR3 length is 14 residues. CDR1 SNHLY and CDR2 FYNNEI come from the germline V gene. This CDR3 reads CASGGTGGIDEQFF. In DNA, the CDR3 is TGTGCCAGCGGGGGGACAGGGGGAATCGATGAGCAGTTCTTC.

The chain carries TRBV28 and TRBJ1-2; a possible D gene is TRBD1 (5 bases). Germline loops: CDR1 MDHEN, CDR2 SYDVKM. The CDR3 is 15 amino acids. V gave up 5 bases and J gave up 0 bases, with 13 bases separating them. For the CDR3, the DNA is TGTGCCAGCAGTGTACTGACAGTTTCTAACTATGGCTACACCTTC. Translating it yields CASSVLTVSNYGYTF.

The chain links TRBV9 to TRBJ1-3; D is undetermined. The CDR3 has 15 amino acids. Trimming took 1 base from V and 4 from J, leaving 12 bases between them. CDR1 and CDR2 (germline): SGDLS, YYNGEE. CDR3 protein: CASSVFPDFGNTIYF. Here the CDR3 DNA reads TGTGCCAGCAGCGTATTCCCCGACTTCGGAAACACCATATATTTT.

This sequence joins TRBV9 and TRBJ2-3; D uncertain. The CDR3 is made up of 16 amino acids. Per the germline V gene, CDR1 is SGDLS and CDR2 is YYNGEE. V was trimmed by 4 bases and J by 0 bases, leaving 15 bases between them. CDR3 region: CASSLFSLTSTDTQYF. The DNA of the CDR3 is TGTGCCAGCAGCCTCTTTAGTTTAACTAGCACAGATACGCAGTATTTT.

The J gene is TRBJ2-5, the V gene TRBV9; TRBD2 is a possible D gene (6 bases). CDR3 size: 14 residues. Trimming cost V 0 bases and J 1 base, with 7 bases left between them. Germline CDR1 reads SGDLS; CDR2 reads YYNGEE. The CDR3 reads CASSVGGLQETQYF. Written as DNA, the CDR3 is TGTGCCAGCAGCGTAGGGGGACTCCAAGAGACCCAGTACTTC.

V usage is TRBV19 and J usage is TRBJ1-5; D possibly corresponds to TRBD1 (5 bases). The CDR3 extends over 16 amino acids. Looked up from germline, CDR1 is LNHDA and CDR2 is SQIVND (reference sequence). Deletions cut 6 bases from V and 4 bases from J, with 19 bases between. CDR3 sequence reads: CASSPFDSVKNQPQHF. The CDR3 nucleotides are TGTGCCAGTAGCCCCTTTGACAGTGTCAAAAATCAGCCCCAGCATTTT. The full variable domain, with the rest looked up from reference TRBV19 and TRBJ1-5, is DGGITQSPKYLFRKEGQNVTLSCEQNLNHDAMYWYRQDPGQGLRLIYYSQIVNDFQKGDIAEGYSVSREKKESFPLTVTSAQKNPTAFYLCASSPFDSVKNQPQHFGDGTRLSIL.

On this clone itself: Distinct nucleotide sequences in the sample also encode this CDR3. This sequence joins TRBV25-1 and TRBJ1-1, with 9 bases aligning to TRBD1. The J segment lost 2 bases and the V segment lost 3 bases, leaving 4 bases of the junction unmatched. This CDR3 contains 15 residues. Germline lookup yields CDR1 MGHDK and CDR2 SYGVNS. The CDR3 coding sequence is TGTGCCAGCAGTGACCCGGGACAGGGAAACACTGAAGCTTTCTTT. Its translation is CASSDPGQGNTEAFF.

The chain joins TRBV7-6 to TRBJ1-2; 7 bases match TRBD1. The germline V gene has CDR1 SGHVS and CDR2 FNYEAQ. The length of the CDR3 is 16 residues. V shed 1 base, J shed 2 bases, and the junction held 7 bases outside the gene matches. CDR3 coding DNA: TGTGCCAGCAGCTTAGTCTCAAGGGGGCAGAACTATGGCTACACCTTC. It is translated as CASSLVSRGQNYGYTF. Based on the CDR3 plus reference TRBV7-6 and TRBJ1-2, the full variable domain is GAGVSQSPRYKVTKRGQDVALRCDPISGHVSLYWYRQALGQGPEFLTYFNYEAQQDKSGLPNDRFSAERPEGSISTLTIQRTEQRDSAMYRCASSLVSRGQNYGYTFGSGTRLTVV.

V gene TRBV7-6 combines with J gene TRBJ1-6; 7 bases map to TRBD1. This CDR3 region has 13 residues. Germline V gives CDR1 SGHVS, CDR2 FNYEAQ. The trim removed 3 bases at V and 14 bases at J, leaving 7 bases unmatched. CDR3 sequence reads: CASSLGQGVSLHF. Here the CDR3 DNA reads TGTGCCAGCAGCTTGGGGCAGGGGGTGTCCCTCCACTTT.